This TCR beta chain was identified during a study of T cell responses to AZD1222 COVID-19 vaccine. V was cut by 4 bases and J by 1 base, with 7 bases left in between. The CDR3 extends over 13 amino acids. Per germline, CDR1 MNHEY and CDR2 SVGEGT. Using immunoSEQ multiplex PCR, the repertoire was profiled, and TCRdb retains in-frame clones only, with some absent. The sample records over 100,000 clones, roughly 86% being singletons. Specimen: peripheral blood, collected on day 0 of AZD1222 vaccination. The chain joins TRBV6-2 or TRBV6-3 to TRBJ1-1; D not resolved. The receptor was isolated from an adult in good health. CDR3 loop: CASSFHQNTEAFF. In DNA, the CDR3 is TGTGCCAGCAGTTTCCACCAGAACACTGAAGCTTTCTTT.